Presented here are 13 T cell receptor beta chains from one specimen sequenced in a study of blood T cell repertoires in COVID-19. The repertoire was sequenced with immunoSEQ multiplex PCR; TCRdb's copy has only in-frame clones and lacks some. The repertoire consists of fewer than 300,000 clones, with approximately 90% occurring once and the leading ten covering roughly 1.1%. The sequencing input was PBMCs or T cells enriched from blood (not recorded which). The receptors here all came from a woman under 40 who had recovered from COVID-19.

The chain joins TRBV5-6 to TRBJ2-7, with D unresolved. Deletions cut 3 bases from V and 2 bases from J, with 3 bases between. Germline CDR1 is SGHDT and CDR2 is YYEEEE. This CDR3 is built from 11 residues. CDR3 coding DNA: TGTGCCAGCAGCTCAGCCTACGAGCAGTACTTC. Encoded protein: CASSSAYEQYF.

The J gene is TRBJ2-7, the V gene TRBV28, with a weak D call TRBD2 (6 bases). Germline V gene data show CDR1 as MDHEN and CDR2 as SYDVKM. V lost 9 bases to trimming and J lost 3 bases, with 27 bases between them. The length of the CDR3 is 17 residues. As DNA, the CDR3 is TGTGCCAGGGCCCCTCCTGGAGGGAGGACCCCAGACTACGAGCAGTACTTC. Amino acid sequence: CARAPPGGRTPDYEQYF.

The chain joins TRBV6-5 to TRBJ1-1, with 7 nucleotides matching TRBD1. V lost 0 bases, J lost 4 bases, and 2 bases stayed unmatched. This CDR3 contains 14 residues. Germline-derived CDR1 and CDR2 are MNHEY and SVGAGI. As DNA, the CDR3 is TGTGCCAGCAGTTACTCCTCAGGGGGCACTGAAGCTTTCTTT. It specifies CASSYSSGGTEAFF.

The chain combines TRBV27 with TRBJ1-1; 10 bases fit TRBD1. Looked up from germline, CDR1 is MNHEY and CDR2 is SMNVEV (reference sequence). CDR3 size: 15 residues. V dropped 5 bases and J dropped 6; count of bases not matched to a gene: 9. The CDR3 DNA is TGTGCCAGCAGTGCGCCGGGACAGGGGATGGCTGAAGCTTTCTTT. It specifies CASSAPGQGMAEAFF.

The rearrangement links TRBV7-8 to TRBJ1-1; D gene ambiguous. Germline V gene lookup returns CDR1 SGHVS and CDR2 FQNEAQ. CDR3 length equals 17 residues. With 0 bases removed from V and 0 bases from J, the gap between germline ends came to 14 bases. This chain's CDR3 is CASSLAVTRTLNTEAFF. DNA of the CDR3: TGTGCCAGCAGCTTAGCGGTCACCCGGACTTTGAACACTGAAGCTTTCTTT.

The chain recombines TRBV6-5 with TRBJ1-2; 7 bases are shared with TRBD1. The CDR3 sequence is 12 residues long. Per the germline V gene, CDR1 is MNHEY and CDR2 is SVGAGI. V shed 5 bases and J 9 bases; nucleotides not matched to a gene: 6. CDR3 DNA sequence: TGTGCCAGCAGTCTCAGGGGGTCGCGCTACACCTTC. It codes for CASSLRGSRYTF.

This chain uses TRBV25-1 with TRBJ2-1, with 9 bases aligning to TRBD1. The CDR3 is 16 amino acids. The germline CDR1 and CDR2 sequences are MGHDK and SYGVNS. V lost 2 bases, J lost 5 bases, and 7 bases stayed unmatched. CDR3 amino acids: CASSEPPGQGNNEQFF. CDR3 coding DNA: TGTGCCAGCAGTGAACCCCCGGGACAGGGCAACAATGAGCAGTTCTTC.

The chain combines TRBV9 with TRBJ2-1, with D maybe TRBD2 (6 bases). Trimming removed 0 bases at V and 2 bases at J, with 12 bases between. This CDR3 contains 16 residues. CDR1 is SGDLS and CDR2 is YYNGEE in the germline V gene. CDR3 loop: CASSVGDGGTYNEQFF. The CDR3 DNA is TGTGCCAGCAGCGTAGGGGACGGGGGTACCTACAATGAGCAGTTCTTC. The complete variable domain, with remaining parts taken from reference TRBV9 and TRBJ2-1, reads DSGVTQTPKHLITATGQRVTLRCSPRSGDLSVYWYQQSLDQGLQFLIQYYNGEERAKGNILERFSAQQFPDLHSELNLSSLELGDSALYFCASSVGDGGTYNEQFFGPGTRLTVL.

The rearrangement links TRBV7-3 to TRBJ2-7, with 11 bases that match TRBD2. CDR3 size: 14 residues. CDR1 and CDR2 from the germline V gene are SGHTA and FQGTGA. V was pared by 5 bases and J by 4 bases, with 4 bases of the junction left unmatched. CDR3 nucleotide sequence: TGTGCCAGCAGCCCTACTAGCGGGAGTTACGAGCAGTACTTC. As protein: CASSPTSGSYEQYF.

The chain links TRBV6-5 to TRBJ2-6, with D unclear. Trimming stripped 5 bases from V and 2 bases from J, with 10 bases between. The germline V gene encodes CDR1 MNHEY and CDR2 SVGAGI. The CDR3 consists of 15 residues. CDR3 protein: CASSPPGTGANVLTF. The CDR3 region has the DNA TGTGCCAGCAGTCCCCCGGGTACTGGGGCCAACGTCCTGACTTTC.

CDR3 bases: TGTGCCACCAGCACCGGGAGCTTCTACGAGCAGTACTTC. Amino acids: CATSTGSFYEQYF. J is TRBJ2-7 and V is TRBV15; the D gene is possibly TRBD2 (6 bases). V was trimmed by 4 bases and J by 3 bases, leaving 10 bases between them. The length of the CDR3 is 13 residues. Per the germline V gene, CDR1 is LNHNV and CDR2 is YYDKDF (reference sequence).

V gene TRBV4-3 combines with J gene TRBJ1-5; D is possibly TRBD1 (5 bases). This CDR3 has 15 amino acids. Looked up from germline, CDR1 is LGHNA and CDR2 is YSLEER. Trimming shortened V by 0 bases and J by 1 base, and 7 bases separated the two germline ends. The CDR3 DNA sequence: TGCGCCAGCAGCCAAGAGAGGACAAGCAATCAGCCCCAGCATTTT. Its translation is CASSQERTSNQPQHF.

The J gene is TRBJ1-5, the V gene TRBV19; possible D gene TRBD1, 6 bases. Germline lookup yields CDR1 LNHDA and CDR2 SQIVND (reference sequence). This CDR3 has 16 residues. With 1 base removed from V and 2 bases from J, the gap between germline ends came to 12 bases. The DNA of the CDR3 is TGTGCCAGTAGTATAGCCCGGGGGGCGGGCAATCAGCCCCAGCATTTT. It codes for CASSIARGAGNQPQHF. The full variable domain, rest sourced from reference TRBV19 and TRBJ1-5, is DGGITQSPKYLFRKEGQNVTLSCEQNLNHDAMYWYRQDPGQGLRLIYYSQIVNDFQKGDIAEGYSVSREKKESFPLTVTSAQKNPTAFYLCASSIARGAGNQPQHFGDGTRLSIL.